The present TCR beta chain was sequenced within a study of blood T cell repertoires in COVID-19. Study-level information: The study drew acute and convalescent COVID-19 samples from the United States, Italy and Spain.

The CDR3 has 16 residues. Trimming removed 4 bases from V and 1 base from J; junction bases left unmatched: 6. The germline V gene encodes CDR1 SGHRS and CDR2 YFSETQ. Assay used: immunoSEQ multiplex PCR; TCRdb lists only in-frame clones, some missing. The profile covers about 310,000 clones, with 89% appearing a single time and 8% to 10% taken by the ten largest. Either two negative PCRs, clearance, or symptom resolution qualified Cohort 3 donors as recovered. The rearrangement links TRBV5-1 to TRBJ2-2; 8 nucleotides agree with TRBD1. Sequenced: PBMCs or T cells enriched from blood (not recorded which). This receptor was obtained from a woman aged 40 to 50 who had recovered from COVID-19. CDR3 nucleotide sequence: TGCGCCAGCAGCCGTGATGGACAGGGGAACACCGGGGAGCTGTTTTTT. Its translation is CASSRDGQGNTGELFF.